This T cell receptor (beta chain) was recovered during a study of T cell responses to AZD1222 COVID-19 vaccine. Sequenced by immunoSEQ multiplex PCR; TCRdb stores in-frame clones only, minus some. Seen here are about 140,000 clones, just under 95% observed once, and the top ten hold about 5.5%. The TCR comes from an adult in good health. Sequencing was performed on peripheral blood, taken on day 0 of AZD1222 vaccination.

The CDR3 region has the DNA TGTGCCAGCAGTGAACAGGGGACCTCCTACGAGCAGTACTTC. Translated, it gives CASSEQGTSYEQYF. The V gene is TRBV6-1, the J gene TRBJ2-7; TRBD1 is a possible D gene (6 bases). The CDR3 is 14 amino acids. Germline V CDR1 and CDR2: MNHNS, SASEGT. V was shortened by 2 bases and J by 0 bases, with 8 bases between the two germline ends.